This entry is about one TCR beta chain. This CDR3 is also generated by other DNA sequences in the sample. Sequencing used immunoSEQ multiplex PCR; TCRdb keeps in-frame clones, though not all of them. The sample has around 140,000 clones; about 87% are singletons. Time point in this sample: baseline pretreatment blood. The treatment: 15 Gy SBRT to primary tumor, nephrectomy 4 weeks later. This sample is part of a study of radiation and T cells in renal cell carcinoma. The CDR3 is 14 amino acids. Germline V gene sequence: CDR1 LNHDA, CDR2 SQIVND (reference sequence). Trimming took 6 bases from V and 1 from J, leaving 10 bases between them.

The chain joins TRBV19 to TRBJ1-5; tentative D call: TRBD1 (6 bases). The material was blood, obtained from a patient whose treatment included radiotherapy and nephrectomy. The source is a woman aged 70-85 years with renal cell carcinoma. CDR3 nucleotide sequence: TGTGCCAGTAGCTATCAGGGGAGCAATCAGCCCCAGCATTTT. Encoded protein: CASSYQGSNQPQHF.